The 29 T cell receptor beta chains presented below share a single source sample, sequenced in a study of blood T cell repertoires in COVID-19. Data came from immunoSEQ multiplex PCR; TCRdb stores just in-frame clones and leaves some out. The table lists about 400,000 clones, around 87% of them singletons. The material sequenced was PBMCs or T cells enriched from blood (not recorded which). Receptors originate from a man in his forties or fifties in a cohort exposed to, infected with or recovered from COVID-19 (not recorded which).

This chain uses TRBV7-9 with TRBJ1-2; D possibly corresponds to TRBD1 (5 bases). This CDR3 spans 16 amino acids. Deletions cut 5 bases from V and 8 bases from J, with 24 bases between. Germline CDR1 reads SEHNR; CDR2 reads FQNEAQ (reference sequence). This CDR3 is CASSPHLGQGTLGYTF. The CDR3 DNA follows: TGTGCCAGCAGCCCCCACCTCGGGCAGGGAACTTTGGGCTACACCTTC.

This clone was observed a handful of times. CDR3: CASGRPGHLNIQYF. The CDR3, as DNA: TGTGCCAGCGGGCGGCCGGGACACCTAAACATTCAGTACTTC. The V gene is TRBV6-5, the J gene TRBJ2-4, with a weak D call TRBD1 (6 bases). CDR3 size: 14 residues. Germline V gene data show CDR1 as MNHEY and CDR2 as SVGAGI. V was shortened by 8 bases and J by 6 bases, with 17 bases between the two germline ends.

This chain connects TRBV7-2 to TRBJ2-7; maybe TRBD2 (6 bases). The V gene lost 2 bases and the J gene lost 6 bases, with 11 bases spanning the gap. This CDR3 contains 13 residues. In germline, CDR1 is SGHTA, CDR2 FQGNSA. In DNA, the CDR3 is TGTGCCAGCAGCTTACCCCTAGCGAGCGAGCAGTACTTC. This gives the protein CASSLPLASEQYF.

V usage is TRBV27 and J usage is TRBJ1-2, with D perhaps matching TRBD1 (6 bases). Between the trimmed V and J ends, which lost 1 base and 6 bases, there was a span of 12 bases. This CDR3 is 14 amino acids long. Germline assignment: CDR1 MNHEY and CDR2 SMNVEV (reference sequence). CDR3 nucleotide sequence: TGTGCCAGCAGTTTATTGGGACAACGGGATGGCTACACCTTC. This sequence encodes CASSLLGQRDGYTF.

V is TRBV6-1 and J is TRBJ2-7; TRBD1 matches 8 bases. The CDR3 loop spans 16 amino acids. Germline values: CDR1 MNHNS, CDR2 SASEGT. With 4 bases clipped from V and 1 base from J, the junction kept 9 bases outside the gene matches. The DNA of the CDR3 is TGTGCCAGCAGTGCATTTCGAGGACAGGGATCCTACGAGCAGTACTTC. Translating gives CASSAFRGQGSYEQYF.

This clone has only a few counts. V is TRBV7-6 and J is TRBJ1-3; 7 bases agree with TRBD1. Germline trimming cut 1 base from V and 0 bases from J; bases unmatched to any gene: 9. Germline V gene lookup returns CDR1 SGHVS and CDR2 FNYEAQ. This CDR3 comprises 18 residues. The CDR3 DNA sequence: TGTGCCAGCAGCTTAGTCAAACAGGGGCTTGACTCTGGAAACACCATATATTTT. It specifies CASSLVKQGLDSGNTIYF.

This chain links TRBV30 with TRBJ2-6; 9 bases match TRBD1. The germline CDR1 and CDR2 sequences are GTSNPN and SVGIG (reference sequence). CDR3 size: 18 residues. Unmatched junction bases numbered 6, after V lost 0 bases and J lost 0 bases. CDR3 amino acids: CAWSVGGQGFSGANVLTF. The CDR3 region has the DNA TGTGCCTGGAGTGTAGGGGGACAGGGTTTCTCTGGGGCCAACGTCCTGACTTTC.

V and J are TRBV27 and TRBJ2-5; 7 bases align to TRBD1. V dropped 5 bases and J dropped 7; count of bases not matched to a gene: 7. CDR3 length equals 13 residues. Germline V CDR1 and CDR2: MNHEY, SMNVEV (reference sequence). The CDR3 sequence is CASSQQGWGTQYF. The CDR3 nucleotides read TGTGCCAGCAGTCAACAGGGGTGGGGGACCCAGTACTTC.

This clone was observed a handful of times. The gene calls are TRBV18 and TRBJ1-5; TRBD1 matches at 11 bases. V lost 5 bases, J lost 3 bases, and 6 bases stayed unmatched. Germline CDR1 and CDR2: KGHSH and LQKENI. The CDR3 loop spans 16 amino acids. CDR3 in amino acids: CASSEGTGGFNQPQHF. The CDR3 coding sequence is TGTGCCAGCTCAGAAGGGACAGGGGGTTTCAATCAGCCCCAGCATTTT.

V is TRBV20-1 and J is TRBJ2-7; 11 bases align to TRBD2. CDR1 is DFQATT and CDR2 is SNEGSKA in the germline V gene (reference sequence). J lost 4 bases, V lost 3 bases, and 5 bases had no gene match. This CDR3 is built from 14 residues. CDR3 amino acids: CSASASGRRYEQYF. The CDR3 nucleotides read TGCAGTGCTAGTGCTAGCGGGAGGAGATACGAGCAGTACTTC.

CDR3 DNA: TGCGCCAGCAGCTTGGGGACAGGGGGCTCCTATGGCTACACCTTC. Protein product: CASSLGTGGSYGYTF. The chain recombines TRBV5-1 with TRBJ1-2; TRBD1 aligns across 11 bases. Germline trimming cut 0 bases from V and 4 bases from J; bases unmatched to any gene: 2. This CDR3 spans 15 amino acids. Germline loops: CDR1 SGHRS, CDR2 YFSETQ.

The CDR3 loop is CASSPRTVPNSPLHF. CDR3 DNA: TGTGCCAGCAGTCCCCGGACAGTTCCTAATTCACCCCTCCACTTT. The genes are TRBV27 and TRBJ1-6; the D gene is possibly TRBD1 (6 bases). The CDR3 consists of 15 residues. V was shortened by 5 bases and J by 6 bases, with 14 bases between the two germline ends. Germline assignment: CDR1 MNHEY and CDR2 SMNVEV (reference sequence).

This sequence joins TRBV5-1 and TRBJ2-7; the match to TRBD1 covers 9 bases. V gave up 2 bases and J gave up 4 bases; unmatched junction bases: 10. The CDR3 runs 16 residues. Germline CDR1 is SGHRS and CDR2 is YFSETQ. This chain's CDR3 is CASSLNSGQGLYEQYF. DNA for the CDR3: TGCGCCAGCAGCTTAAATTCGGGACAGGGACTATACGAGCAGTACTTC.

This sequence joins TRBV5-1 and TRBJ1-5; 9 positions agree with TRBD1. The ends lost 4 bases at V and 6 bases at J; junction bases unmatched: 5. Per the germline V gene, CDR1 is SGHRS and CDR2 is YFSETQ. CDR3 length: 14 amino acids. The CDR3 nucleotides read TGCGCCAGCAGCAAGGACAGGGGCGGTCAGCCCCAGCATTTT. Its protein is CASSKDRGGQPQHF.

The chain is built from TRBV9 and TRBJ1-2; D is possibly TRBD1 (5 bases). The CDR3 has 14 residues. The ends were cut back, 0 bases at V and 5 bases at J, with 11 bases in the middle. CDR1 and CDR2 (germline): SGDLS, YYNGEE. The CDR3 here is CASSVGGRAYGYTF. CDR3 nucleotide sequence: TGTGCCAGCAGCGTAGGTGGCAGGGCATATGGCTACACCTTC.

This chain uses TRBV6-5 with TRBJ2-2, with a tentative D call TRBD2 (6 bases). CDR1 is MNHEY, CDR2 SVGAGI, per germline. The germline V and J ends were trimmed by 5 bases and 6 bases, with 13 bases remaining between them. The CDR3 totals 14 residues. CDR3 protein: CASSNNKRAGELFF. CDR3 DNA: TGTGCCAGCAGTAACAACAAGCGGGCCGGGGAGCTGTTTTTT.

J is TRBJ2-7 and V is TRBV5-1, with D uncertain. Per germline, CDR1 SGHRS and CDR2 YFSETQ. The V gene lost 2 bases and the J gene lost 6 bases, with 9 bases spanning the gap. The CDR3 is 12 amino acids. The CDR3, as DNA: TGCGCCAGCAGCTTAGACTCTTTCGAGCAGTACTTC. It codes for CASSLDSFEQYF. The variable domain in full, with the rest retrieved from reference TRBV5-1 and TRBJ2-7, is KAGVTQTPRYLIKTRGQQVTLSCSPISGHRSVSWYQQTPGQGLQFLFEYFSETQRNKGNFPGRFSGRQFSNSRSEMNVSTLELGDSALYLCASSLDSFEQYFGPGTRLTVT.

The table lists this clone with a count of one. The genes are TRBV6-5 and TRBJ1-5; the D is unclear. The CDR3 runs 15 residues. Germline V gene sequence: CDR1 MNHEY, CDR2 SVGAGI. The V gene lost 6 bases and the J gene lost 9 bases, with 21 bases spanning the gap. CDR3 sequence (DNA): TGTGCCAGCAGCCCGAGGGCACCCAGCGAACCGCCCCAGCATTTT. Residues: CASSPRAPSEPPQHF.

This clone was seen only a few times. The sample carries other DNA sequences with the same CDR3. The rearrangement uses TRBV7-2 and TRBJ1-5; TRBD1 matches at 8 bases. The V gene's germline CDR1 is SGHTA and CDR2 FQGNSA. Germline trimming cut 6 bases from V and 5 bases from J; bases unmatched to any gene: 3. The CDR3 runs 13 residues. The CDR3 DNA reads TGTGCCAGCAGTTACAGGGGGGATCAGCCCCAGCATTTT. This gives the protein CASSYRGDQPQHF.

The rearrangement uses TRBV3-1 (or the pseudogene TRBV3-2) and TRBJ1-3; D might be TRBD1 (5 bases). The CDR3 runs 15 residues. Trimming left V 3 bases short and J 0 bases short, with 9 bases between. In germline, CDR1 is LGHDT, CDR2 YNNKEL (reference sequence). The CDR3 loop reads CASSHRVFSGNTIYF. CDR3 nucleotide sequence: TGTGCCAGCAGCCACAGGGTATTCTCTGGAAACACCATATATTTT.

The chain employs TRBV18 and TRBJ2-5, with 8 bases that match TRBD1. The germline V gene encodes CDR1 KGHSH and CDR2 LQKENI. This CDR3 has 15 amino acids. V lost 4 bases and J lost 2; bases outside the gene matches: 6. In DNA form, the CDR3 reads TGTGCCAGCTCACTTGGACAGGGACGACAAGAGACCCAGTACTTC. It is translated as CASSLGQGRQETQYF.

The chain employs TRBV30 and TRBJ2-7; maybe TRBD1 (5 bases). CDR3 length: 13 residues. CDR1 and CDR2 (germline): GTSNPN, SVGIG (reference sequence). V lost 2 bases to trimming and J lost 0 bases, with 8 bases between them. The CDR3 region is CAWSRQISYEQYF. CDR3 coding DNA: TGTGCCTGGAGTCGACAGATCTCCTACGAGCAGTACTTC.

This CDR3 is CAWSVPGSNEKLFF. CDR3 bases: TGTGCCTGGAGTGTACCCGGGAGTAATGAAAAACTGTTTTTT. This chain joins TRBV30 and TRBJ1-4, with D unclear. Trimming stripped 0 bases from V and 4 bases from J, with 9 bases between. The CDR3 covers 14 residues. CDR1 is GTSNPN and CDR2 is SVGIG in the germline V gene (reference sequence).

The chain uses TRBV28 and TRBJ1-5, with 12 bases that match TRBD1. The CDR3 spans 15 residues. CDR1 MDHEN and CDR2 SYDVKM come from the germline V gene. V shed 8 bases and J 6 bases; nucleotides not matched to a gene: 8. This CDR3 is CASGHGTGGSQPQHF. CDR3 DNA: TGTGCCAGCGGGCACGGGACAGGGGGCAGTCAGCCCCAGCATTTT.

This sequence joins TRBV21-1 and TRBJ1-5; the table's D gene call, TRBD1, was not cross checked with the DNA. TRBV21-1 is tagged as a pseudogene. The CDR3 is made up of 14 amino acids. The CDR3 nucleotides are TGTGCCAGCAGCCAAGGGGCAGACAATCAGCCCCAGCATTTT. Its translation: CASSQGADNQPQHF.

The chain joins TRBV6-4 to TRBJ2-7; maybe TRBD2 (5 bases). Trimming pared 6 bases from V and 5 bases from J, leaving 20 bases between. Per germline, CDR1 MRHNA and CDR2 SNTAGT. The CDR3 runs 15 residues. CDR3 region: CASSPTSGVGNEQYF. The CDR3 bases are TGTGCCAGCAGCCCTACGAGCGGAGTAGGGAACGAGCAGTACTTC.

This rearrangement joins TRBV3-1 (or the pseudogene TRBV3-2) to TRBJ2-4; 10 positions match TRBD2. Germline V lookup: CDR1 LGHDT, CDR2 YNNKEL (reference sequence). J gave up 6 bases and V 0 bases, and 8 bases lay outside the gene matches. The CDR3 is made up of 17 amino acids. The CDR3 loop reads CASSQDLRRLAGNIQYF. Here the CDR3 DNA reads TGTGCCAGCAGCCAAGATCTACGGCGACTAGCGGGAAACATTCAGTACTTC.

The chain has TRBV5-1 and TRBJ2-7, with TRBD2 matching 7 bases. The V segment lost 1 base and the J segment 0 bases; nucleotides outside the gene matches: 13. The germline gives CDR1 SGHRS, CDR2 YFSETQ. This CDR3 has 18 residues. The CDR3, as DNA: TGCGCCAGCAGCTTGTATAAGGGAGGGCCCCTTAGCTCCTACGAGCAGTACTTC. Its protein product is CASSLYKGGPLSSYEQYF.

This chain uses TRBV13 with TRBJ1-1; possibly TRBD1 for D (5 bases). The V gene's germline CDR1 is PRHDT and CDR2 FYEKMQ (reference sequence). The CDR3 loop spans 15 amino acids. The V end lost 5 bases, the J end lost 3 bases, and 16 bases lay between the germline ends. DNA for the CDR3: TGTGCCAGCAGCCGACCAGGGCTAAGGGACACTGAAGCTTTCTTT. It specifies CASSRPGLRDTEAFF.